This TCR beta chain was sequenced during a study of Tregs in tolerant kidney transplant recipients (dated by TCRdb to between 2018 and 2020). Looking at the study overall: The study used TCRbeta sequencing to identify donor-specific regulatory T cells before combined kidney and bone marrow transplantation, then tracked those cells after transplant. Findings and caveats that apply to the study as a whole: Because only a small number of patients were included, the study had limitations, and the results will need to be validated in larger populations as well as under other immunosuppression protocols. Expanding Tregs with activated donor B cells appeared to identify the most biologically relevant and donor-specific TCRbeta repertoire. Because the PCR primers were changed over time for some patients, nucleotide-level comparison could not be performed across the samples from those patients. In tolerant patients, the expansion of donor-specific Tregs was greater than global Treg expansion, suggesting that the expansion was antigen-driven rather than nonspecific. Biological reproducibility was not directly addressed, though technical replication error appeared minimal.

V has 5 bases trimmed and J has 10 bases trimmed; junction bases matching no gene number 11. From its cysteine to its phenylalanine, the CDR3 spans 14 amino acids. Only the CDR3 DNA stays, 42 bases, in frame from base 1. Reading the germline V gene (reference sequence) gives CDR1 LNHDA and CDR2 SQIVND. Comment on this clone: Its antigen is currently not known. Within one base of it there is no much larger clone, and no base qualities were kept.

What this sample's time point label stands for: 6 months after combined kidney and bone marrow transplant. Related donors were used in the transplants with nonmyeloablative bone marrow transplantation, and mixed chimerism was transient in the human trials. Thawed PBMCs were FACS-sorted into unstimulated Tregs (CD4+CD25+CD127-), CD4+ non-Tregs (CD4+CD25-), CD4 cells and CD8 cells. The patients were several recipients of combined kidney and bone marrow transplants from the ITN036ST trial, and samples were available only for these trial subjects. Healthy control blood was separated into PBMCs by Ficoll density gradient and cryopreserved, and patient PBMCs were collected both before and after transplant. For TCRbeta CDR3 sequencing, genomic DNA was extracted from sorted cells using the QIAGEN DNeasy Blood and Tissue Kit. High-throughput TCRbeta CDR3 sequencing, including PCR amplification with bias correction and internal controls, was performed commercially through immunoSEQ. Per the authors' processing: Unique productive TCRbeta sequences were defined by CDR3 nucleotide sequence when primers matched and otherwise by CDR3 amino acid sequence together with Vbeta and Jbeta genes. To correct for sorting error, sequences found in more than one sorted population at a frequency ratio of 2:1 or less were discarded, and the remaining shared sequences were assigned to the population with the higher frequency. A sequence was defined as donor-reactive if the sequence was expanded at least 5-fold in CFSE-low cells compared with unstimulated cells and had a frequency of at least 0.01% in CFSE-low cells. Repertoire divergence was quantified by Jensen-Shannon divergence using the top 100 TCRbeta sequences ranked by frequency. When a sample had multiple sequencing runs, each run was corrected for sorting error separately and the runs were then pooled. TCRdb provides this immuneACCESS table in a form limited to in-frame rearrangements. Some clones are lacking; in checked studies, under half of them reflect an unresolved V gene, and why the rest are absent is not known. From that table come the V and J calls and clone size; the DNA was used to work out D and trimming. The sample yields tens of thousands of clones; approximately 87% were counted once. The ten largest clones represent 3.8% of the sample.

The rearrangement joined TRBV19 to TRBJ2-3; TRBD1 agrees with 8 junctional bases. Material: CD4+ T cells from blood (PBMCs), obtained 6 months after the transplant. The clonotype originates from a human patient who received a combined kidney and bone marrow transplant. In transplant recipients, some T cells may be of donor rather than host origin. For the CDR3, the sequence is CASSVQGAKRAQYF. In nucleotides, the sequence is TGTGCCAGTAGTGTTCAGGGGGCGAAGAGGGCGCAGTATTTT.